A selection of T cell receptor beta chains follows, all from one sample in a study of shared clonotypes between healthy human individuals. Sequencing used immunoSEQ multiplex PCR; TCRdb keeps in-frame clones, though not all of them. The table includes approximately 2.4 million clones, 90% to 97% detected once. Material: naive CD4+ T cells sorted from blood. The receptors derive from a man younger than 35 in good health. The CDR3 runs from the conserved cysteine through the conserved F or W. Fields, in order: CDR3 DNA, CDR3 protein, J gene, D gene, V gene, clone size. A D gene is named only where the DNA matches it firmly. Rows may omit the clone size; those that give it use once, few, many or a size class.

TGTGCCAGCCTCCCACAGGGGGGCCGCTACGAGCAGTACTTC CASLPQGGRYEQYF TRBJ2-7 TRBD1 TRBV7-2 .
TGTGCCAGTAGTATTTTCCCCCAGGCAGATACGCAGTATTTT CASSIFPQADTQYF TRBJ2-3 . TRBV19 .
TGTGCCAGCAGTGCCCCGACAGGGATGCGTGAAAAACTGTTTTTT CASSAPTGMREKLFF TRBJ1-4 TRBD1 TRBV2 .
TGTGCCAGCAGCGTAGAGCAAATACCCTATGGCTACACCTTC CASSVEQIPYGYTF TRBJ1-2 . TRBV9 .
TGTGCCAGCAGTGAATTCAGGGAGGGCCAGTACTTC CASSEFREGQYF TRBJ2-5 TRBD2 TRBV2 .
TGCGCCAGCAGCGTAACCGGGACAGGGGGCTACGAGCAGTACTTC CASSVTGTGGYEQYF TRBJ2-7 TRBD1 TRBV5-1 .
TGTGCCAGCAGGGGGGACGCTTGGACAGGGACAAATCAGCCCCAGCATTTT CASRGDAWTGTNQPQHF TRBJ1-5 TRBD1 TRBV28 .
TGTGCCAGTAGTGTCGGGACAGGAGGGAACACTGAAGCTTTCTTT CASSVGTGGNTEAFF TRBJ1-1 TRBD1 TRBV19 .
TGTGCCTGGAGTGAGGTCTACAATGAGCAGTTCTTC CAWSEVYNEQFF TRBJ2-1 . TRBV30 .
TGTGCCATCAGTGAGATGGGCGGGAGAGGCGCAGATACGCAGTATTTT CAISEMGGRGADTQYF TRBJ2-3 TRBD2 TRBV10-3 .
TGTGCCAGCAGCCTCTTCAGGGACAGGGACGAGCAGTACTTC CASSLFRDRDEQYF TRBJ2-7 TRBD1 TRBV28 .
TGTGCCAGCAGTTCCTACTTAGGCAATCAGCCCCAGCATTTT CASSSYLGNQPQHF TRBJ1-5 . TRBV5-6 once
TGTGCCAGCAGCCCCGGGACTAGCGCCTACAATGAGCAGTTCTTC CASSPGTSAYNEQFF TRBJ2-1 TRBD2 TRBV7-9 few
TGTGCCAGCAGCTGGGGGACTAGCGGGAACCCGGTAGGAAATGAGCAGTTCTTC CASSWGTSGNPVGNEQFF TRBJ2-1 TRBD2 TRBV5-4 .
TGTGCCAGCAGCTTAGTGGGACGCACGTACAATGAGCAGTTCTTC CASSLVGRTYNEQFF TRBJ2-1 . TRBV11-1 .
TGTGCCAGCAGCGAGCAAGCGGGGGCGGGAGAGCAGTACTTC CASSEQAGAGEQYF TRBJ2-7 TRBD2 TRBV6-4 .
TGTGCCAGCAGCCCCCGGACAGGGGGCGATCAGCCCCAGCATTTT CASSPRTGGDQPQHF TRBJ1-5 TRBD1 TRBV7-8 .
TGTGCCAGCAGCGTAGCCGGGACTGTGGGTCGGGAGCTGTTTTTT CASSVAGTVGRELFF TRBJ2-2 . TRBV7-6 .
TGCGCCAGCAGCTCGGGACTCCCTGGGGATGGCTACACCTTC CASSSGLPGDGYTF TRBJ1-2 . TRBV5-1 .
TGTGCCAGTCCTATAGCGCGTTACACAGATACGCAGTATTTT CASPIARYTDTQYF TRBJ2-3 . TRBV6-6 .
TGTGCCAGCAGCAACAGGAGCCGAGGCAATCAGCCCCAGCATTTT CASSNRSRGNQPQHF TRBJ1-5 . TRBV28 .
TGTGCCAGCAGCACGAACAGATGGAACACTGAAGCTTTCTTT CASSTNRWNTEAFF TRBJ1-1 . TRBV21-1 .
TGTGCCAGCAGCTTAGCCGTGGCGGCGGAGAGCTACGAGCAGTACTTC CASSLAVAAESYEQYF TRBJ2-7 . TRBV11-2 .
TGTGCCTGGAGTGGTTCAGGGATAAGACTAGCGGGGGAGACCGGGGAGCTGTTTTTT CAWSGSGIRLAGETGELFF TRBJ2-2 TRBD2 TRBV30 .
TGTGCCAGCAGTGGAACCGGGACAGGGGGCTACGAGCAGTACTTC CASSGTGTGGYEQYF TRBJ2-7 TRBD1 TRBV2 .
TGTGCTAGTGGTTCCGGGACAGACGCGGCAGAAGCTTTCTTT CASGSGTDAAEAFF TRBJ1-1 TRBD1 TRBV12-5 once
TGTGCCAGCAGTCCAAACCCGCTTTCGGAGCAGTACTTC CASSPNPLSEQYF TRBJ2-7 . TRBV27 .
TGTGCCTGGAGCTACAGGGGCACTGAAGCTTTCTTT CAWSYRGTEAFF TRBJ1-1 TRBD1 TRBV30 .
TGTGCCAGCAGCTACCCCGGGACTAGTGCTAGCAAGCAGTACTTC CASSYPGTSASKQYF TRBJ2-7 TRBD2 TRBV7-2 once
TGTGCCAGCAGTGTCTCCTCAGCCCCCTCCTACGAGCAGTACTTC CASSVSSAPSYEQYF TRBJ2-7 . TRBV6-1 .
TGTGCCAGCAGTGACGAGGGTAATTCACCCCTCCACTTT CASSDEGNSPLHF TRBJ1-6 . TRBV6-5 .
TGTGCCAGCAGCAAAACCGCAGGGTACACCGGGGAGCTGTTTTTT CASSKTAGYTGELFF TRBJ2-2 . TRBV7-8 .
TGCGCCAGCAAGCCCCAGCGGGGGATTGAAGAGACCCAGTACTTC CASKPQRGIEETQYF TRBJ2-5 TRBD2 TRBV4-3 .
TGCGCCAGCAGCTTGGCCGCCGGGACAGCCCCTAGCTCCTACAATGAGCAGTTCTTC CASSLAAGTAPSSYNEQFF TRBJ2-1 TRBD1 TRBV5-1 .
TGTGCCAGCAGTTACTTGCAGAACTATGGCTACACCTTC CASSYLQNYGYTF TRBJ1-2 . TRBV6-5 .
TGTGCCAGCTCACCGCCGAGCGGGCGGGTCTTGGAGCAGTACTTC CASSPPSGRVLEQYF TRBJ2-7 . TRBV18 .
TGTGCCAGCAGCTTAGCGCTGGGGAGGGACAACGAAAAACTGTTTTTT CASSLALGRDNEKLFF TRBJ1-4 . TRBV7-9 .
TGTGCCAGCTCACCACCGAGCATAGGGGCCGACGAGCAGTACTTC CASSPPSIGADEQYF TRBJ2-7 . TRBV18 .
TGTGCCAGCAGCTTAGGGGGATCCGGGACGGACTATGGCTACACCTTC CASSLGGSGTDYGYTF TRBJ1-2 . TRBV7-8 .
TGTGCCAGCAGCCCTAGAGCAGGGGAACGAAATACGCAGTATTTT CASSPRAGERNTQYF TRBJ2-3 . TRBV5-4 .
TGTGCCAGCAGTGGCACCGGGACTAGCGGCGAGACCCAGTACTTC CASSGTGTSGETQYF TRBJ2-5 TRBD2 TRBV2 .
TGTGCCAGCAGCACAGGGTCATCCCTCCCCGGGGAGCTGTTTTTT CASSTGSSLPGELFF TRBJ2-2 . TRBV5-4 .
TGTGCCAGCACGTCTGGGGACAGGTATAATTCACCCCTCCACTTT CASTSGDRYNSPLHF TRBJ1-6 TRBD1 TRBV9 .
TGTGCCAGCAGCCCCCCCCAGGGTACCTACGAGCAGTACTTC CASSPPQGTYEQYF TRBJ2-7 . TRBV7-2 .
TGTGCCAGCAGCTTTGGGACTAGCGGGAATCTGTACAATGAGCAGTTCTTC CASSFGTSGNLYNEQFF TRBJ2-1 TRBD2 TRBV7-9 .
TGTGCCAGCAGTTTCGGACAGGGTTCCACTGAAGCTTTCTTT CASSFGQGSTEAFF TRBJ1-1 TRBD1 TRBV11-2 .
TGCGCCAGCAGCTTGGAACTAGCGGAGCCCACAGATACGCAGTATTTT CASSLELAEPTDTQYF TRBJ2-3 TRBD2 TRBV5-1 .
TGTGCCAGCAGCTCAACCACAACAGGGAGGGAGACCCAGTACTTC CASSSTTTGRETQYF TRBJ2-5 . TRBV5-6 .
TGTGCCAGCAGTTACGGGAGCGGTATTCCCTACGAGCAGTACTTC CASSYGSGIPYEQYF TRBJ2-7 . TRBV6-5 .
TGTGCCTGGACGGGACAGGGGATAACTGAAGCTTTCTTT CAWTGQGITEAFF TRBJ1-1 TRBD1 TRBV30 .
TGTGCCAGCAGGATCGGACAGACAACTAATGAAAAACTGTTTTTT CASRIGQTTNEKLFF TRBJ1-4 . TRBV2 .
TGTGCCTGGGTTCCGTCCAAAAACATTCAGTACTTC CAWVPSKNIQYF TRBJ2-4 . TRBV30 .
TGTGCCAGCAGATACGGACAGGCCGCCTACGAGCAGTACTTC CASRYGQAAYEQYF TRBJ2-7 TRBD1 TRBV6-5 .
TGTGCCAGCAGCCCGCTCCGAATTCCGACAGGGTACGATGGCTACACCTTC CASSPLRIPTGYDGYTF TRBJ1-2 TRBD1 TRBV14 .
TGTGCCAGCAGACAAACTAGCGGGGAGCTGTTTTTT CASRQTSGELFF TRBJ2-2 . TRBV6-5 .
TGTGCCAGCAGCTTAGACGGCGGGAAGACAGATACGCAGTATTTT CASSLDGGKTDTQYF TRBJ2-3 . TRBV7-4 .
TGTGCCAGCAGCCTGGACCTCGGCGAGCAGTACTTC CASSLDLGEQYF TRBJ2-7 . TRBV11-3 .
TGTGCCAGTAGCGAGCAGGGGGGAAACACTGAAGCTTTCTTT CASSEQGGNTEAFF TRBJ1-1 TRBD1 TRBV19 .
TGCGCCAGCAGCTTGGCCCAGACTTACAATGAGCAGTTCTTC CASSLAQTYNEQFF TRBJ2-1 . TRBV5-1 .
TGCGCCAGCAGCTTGAGCGGGGGGGCCTCAGAGACCCAGTACTTC CASSLSGGASETQYF TRBJ2-5 TRBD2 TRBV5-1 once